One sample yielded the 28 T cell receptor beta chains listed below, sequenced in a study of CD8+CD57+ T cells in acquired aplastic anemia. CDR3 and TCR beta VDJ profiling relied on genomic DNA as the template. MiXCR was run by TCRdb on the reads, yielding one entry per CDR3 protein. The sample contains about 160,000 distinct CDR3 sequences, around 47% of which appear only once. Patients sequenced had flow cytometry evidence of CD8+CD57+ cell expansion. Sequencing used sorted CD4+, CD8+, or CD8+CD57+ T cells (not recorded which) from PBMCs. Source of these receptors: a human donor with aplastic anemia.

The genes are TRBV7-3 and TRBJ1-6; 11 bases align to TRBD1. CDR1 is SGHTA and CDR2 is FQGTGA in the germline V gene. Trimming cost V 5 bases and J 9 bases; bases outside gene matches: 6. The CDR3 loop spans 15 amino acids. This CDR3 is CASSQMDRGLSPLHF. The DNA for the CDR3 is TGTGCCAGCAGCCAGATGGACAGGGGGCTTTCACCCCTCCACTTT. Full variable domain (rest looked up from reference TRBV7-3 and TRBJ1-6): GAGVSQTPSNKVTEKGKYVELRCDPISGHTALYWYRQSLGQGPEFLIYFQGTGAADDSGLPNDRFFAVRPEGSVSTLKIQRTERGDSAVYLCASSQMDRGLSPLHFGNGTRLTVT.

The rearrangement links TRBV6-1 to TRBJ2-5; D might be TRBD1 or TRBD2, each matching 6 bases. Trimming cost V 4 bases and J 0 bases, with 18 bases left between them. The CDR3 contains 17 residues. CDR1 is MNHNS and CDR2 is SASEGT in the germline V gene. The CDR3, as DNA: TGTGCCAGCAGTGCCGGGCTCGGGGGCCGTGACCAAGAGACCCAGTACTTC. Translating gives CASSAGLGGRDQETQYF.

This clonotype was observed a single time. V gene TRBV29-1 combines with J gene TRBJ2-3; D unclear. Trimming took 5 bases from V and 11 from J, leaving 11 bases between them. CDR1 SQVTM and CDR2 ANQGSEA come from the germline V gene. The CDR3 extends over 10 amino acids. As DNA, the CDR3 is TGCAGCGTTCAAAACAATGAGCAGTATTTT. This translates into CSVQNNEQYF.

This clonotype has just a few counts. The gene calls are TRBV25-1 and TRBJ2-1, with a possible D match to TRBD1 (5 bases). The CDR3 is made up of 13 amino acids. CDR1 MGHDK and CDR2 SYGVNS come from the germline V gene. Trimming shortened V by 5 bases and J by 8 bases, and 13 bases separated the two germline ends. CDR3 residues: CASSYSEGDEQFF. Here the CDR3 DNA reads TGTGCCAGCAGTTACTCTGAAGGGGATGAGCAGTTCTTC.

On this clonotype: A much larger clone lies one base from this, so it may be a read error. The chain employs TRBV6-1 and TRBJ2-7, with 7 bases aligning to TRBD1. The germline V gene encodes CDR1 MNHNS and CDR2 SASEGT. The CDR3 totals 15 residues. Here the CDR3 DNA reads TGTGCCTGCAGTAAAACAGGGGCATCCTCCTACGAGCAGTACTTC. It translates to CACSKTGASSYEQYF.

This clonotype was observed at least ten times. This chain uses TRBV5-1 with TRBJ1-4; no clear D gene. CDR1 SGHRS and CDR2 YFSETQ come from the germline V gene. The CDR3 is 13 residues long. V was pared by 2 bases and J by 8 bases, with 10 bases between. The DNA of the CDR3 is TGCGCCAGCAGCTTCGGGGAACGCGAAAAACTGTTTTTT. The encoded protein is CASSFGEREKLFF.

The rearrangement joins TRBV7-6 to TRBJ1-2, with D possibly matching TRBD1 (5 bases). CDR3 length: 15 amino acids. Trimming took 5 bases from V and 8 from J, leaving 21 bases between them. CDR1 is SGHVS, CDR2 FNYEAQ, per germline. DNA for the CDR3: TGTGCCAGCAGCCCGGGACTAGCTGGCCGTTACGGCTACACCTTC. Residues: CASSPGLAGRYGYTF.

CDR3 sequence: CASSPPPTGGSSYEQYF. DNA of the CDR3: TGTGCCAGCAGCCCCCCGCCGACAGGTGGAAGCTCCTACGAGCAGTACTTC. This sequence joins TRBV4-2 and TRBJ2-7; D is perhaps TRBD1 (6 bases). CDR3 size: 17 residues. The germline gives CDR1 LGHNA, CDR2 YNFKEQ. Deletions cut 4 bases from V and 0 bases from J, with 19 bases between.

This chain links TRBV7-2 with TRBJ2-3; no definite D call. The germline gives CDR1 SGHTA, CDR2 FQGNSA. The CDR3 is made up of 14 amino acids. Between the trimmed V and J ends, which lost 1 base and 3 bases, there was a span of 8 bases. Written as DNA, the CDR3 is TGTGCCAGCAGCTTAGGGCTGGTAACAGATACGCAGTATTTT. Translating gives CASSLGLVTDTQYF.

This clonotype was recorded many times. The chain couples TRBV2 to TRBJ2-3; no clear D gene. CDR1 is SNHLY and CDR2 is FYNNEI in the germline V gene. This CDR3 region has 14 residues. The V and J ends lost 8 bases and 0 bases respectively, with 12 bases between them. CDR3 loop: CASGGRTSTDTQYF. The CDR3 bases are TGTGCCAGCGGTGGGCGGACCAGCACAGATACGCAGTATTTT.

This clonotype was counted between two and nine times. V usage is TRBV4-1 and J usage is TRBJ1-1; 8 nucleotides line up with TRBD1. The CDR3 consists of 14 residues. Looked up from germline, CDR1 is MGHRA and CDR2 is YSYEKL. J was trimmed by 4 bases and V by 4 bases; bases with no gene match: 5. The CDR3 region is CASSLDRVPTEAFF. The CDR3 region has the DNA TGCGCCAGCAGCCTGGACAGGGTGCCCACTGAAGCTTTCTTT.

This clonotype was counted at least ten times. The V call is TRBV20-1, the J call TRBJ2-5, with TRBD1 as a possible D gene (6 bases). V was trimmed by 0 bases and J by 2 bases, leaving 10 bases between them. Per germline, CDR1 DFQATT and CDR2 SNEGSKA (reference sequence). The CDR3 has 14 amino acids. CDR3 protein: CSAREGTSQETQYF. The DNA of the CDR3 is TGCAGTGCTAGAGAAGGGACATCACAAGAGACCCAGTACTTC.

This clonotype was found many times. The chain carries TRBV12-3 or TRBV12-4 and TRBJ1-2, with 7 bases identical to TRBD1. CDR3 length equals 13 residues. V dropped 3 bases and J dropped 14; count of bases not matched to a gene: 12. CDR3 region: CASSFQRQGIGTF. CDR3 bases: TGTGCCAGCAGTTTCCAACGACAGGGAATTGGAACCTTC.

This clonotype was seen repeatedly, ten times or more. CDR3 bases: TGTGCCAGTAGTATCAGGAGTTGGCCTATGAACACTGAAGCTTTCTTT. It yields the protein CASSIRSWPMNTEAFF. This chain uses TRBV19 with TRBJ1-1; D not certain. The CDR3 runs 16 residues. Looked up from germline, CDR1 is LNHDA and CDR2 is SQIVND (reference sequence). V was cut by 3 bases and J by 0 bases, with 14 bases left in between. Full variable domain (missing parts from reference TRBV19 and TRBJ1-1): DGGITQSPKYLFRKEGQNVTLSCEQNLNHDAMYWYRQDPGQGLRLIYYSQIVNDFQKGDIAEGYSVSREKKESFPLTVTSAQKNPTAFYLCASSIRSWPMNTEAFFGQGTRLTVV.

Many counts were recorded for this clonotype. The genes are TRBV12-3 or TRBV12-4 and TRBJ1-5, with TRBD1 identical over 7 bases. The V segment lost 2 bases and the J segment 7 bases; nucleotides outside the gene matches: 5. This CDR3 has 14 amino acids. CDR3 sequence (DNA): TGTGCCAGCAGTTTAACACAGGGGCGACAGCCCCAGCATTTT. Translated: CASSLTQGRQPQHF.

This clonotype was counted at least ten times. V usage is TRBV9 and J usage is TRBJ2-3, with 13 bases matching TRBD2. V dropped 4 bases and J dropped 5; count of bases not matched to a gene: 7. This CDR3 is built from 16 residues. Germline loops: CDR1 SGDLS, CDR2 YYNGEE. CDR3: CASSLGTSGMVDTQYF. As DNA, the CDR3 is TGTGCCAGCAGCCTAGGGACTAGCGGGATGGTAGATACGCAGTATTTT. Drawing the rest from reference TRBV9 and TRBJ2-3, the complete variable domain is DSGVTQTPKHLITATGQRVTLRCSPRSGDLSVYWYQQSLDQGLQFLIQYYNGEERAKGNILERFSAQQFPDLHSELNLSSLELGDSALYFCASSLGTSGMVDTQYFGPGTRLTVL.

J is TRBJ2-1 and V is TRBV19; D is possibly TRBD2 (5 bases). Per the germline V gene, CDR1 is LNHDA and CDR2 is SQIVND (reference sequence). There are 12 residues in the CDR3. Trimming removed 10 bases at V and 9 bases at J, with 16 bases between. The CDR3 loop is CATGPYGGEQFF. The CDR3 nucleotides are TGTGCCACAGGACCATACGGAGGTGAGCAGTTCTTC.

The rearrangement uses TRBV9 and TRBJ2-7; D not resolved. Between the trimmed V and J ends, which lost 3 bases and 2 bases, there was a span of 12 bases. Germline CDR1 and CDR2: SGDLS and YYNGEE. The CDR3 is made up of 14 amino acids. CDR3 nucleotide sequence: TGTGCCAGCAGCGCCAGGCCCGTAACCTACGAGCAGTACTTC. It codes for CASSARPVTYEQYF.

A remark on this clonotype: Sequence at one end of the junction differs from germline and may be a read error. V and J are TRBV7-3 and TRBJ1-1; D unresolved. The CDR3 sequence is 12 residues long. Germline V gene lookup returns CDR1 SGHTA and CDR2 FQGTGA. For the CDR3, the DNA is TGTGCCACCAGCAGAGAGAACACTGAAGCCTTCTTT. Protein: CATSRENTEAFF.

This clonotype came up many times. This chain links TRBV6-1 with TRBJ1-1; D gene ambiguous. V lost 4 bases and J lost 1, with 13 bases in between. The germline V gene encodes CDR1 MNHNS and CDR2 SASEGT. The CDR3 extends over 15 amino acids. In DNA, the CDR3 is TGTGCCAGCAGTGGATGGGAGCCCCCGAACACTGAAGCTTTCTTT. This sequence encodes CASSGWEPPNTEAFF.

This clonotype was observed at least ten times. J is TRBJ1-5 and V is TRBV7-2; D gene uncertain. Per germline, CDR1 SGHTA and CDR2 FQGNSA. Trimming removed 1 base from V and 8 bases from J, with 9 bases in between. The CDR3 length is 13 residues. The CDR3 DNA is TGTGCCAGCAGCTTAGGTGGGAGGGAGCCCCAGCATTTT. Translating gives CASSLGGREPQHF.

The chain couples TRBV29-1 to TRBJ2-5; D perhaps matches TRBD1 (6 bases). The V gene lost 2 bases and the J gene lost 2 bases, with 21 bases spanning the gap. CDR3 size: 17 residues. Germline V gene sequence: CDR1 SQVTM, CDR2 ANQGSEA. The CDR3 nucleotides are TGCAGCGTTGAATTATTTCAGACAGGAATTCAACAAGAGACCCAGTACTTC. As protein: CSVELFQTGIQQETQYF.

This chain joins TRBV11-2 and TRBJ2-1; D is unclear. The CDR3 loop spans 14 amino acids. V shed 2 bases and J shed 6 bases, with 11 bases lying between them. Germline V gene lookup returns CDR1 SGHAT and CDR2 FQNNGV. The CDR3 bases are TGTGCCAGCAGCTTACAGCGACTCCGCAATGAGCAGTTCTTC. It specifies CASSLQRLRNEQFF. Complete variable domain (other parts from reference TRBV11-2 and TRBJ2-1): EAGVAQSPRYKIIEKRQSVAFWCNPISGHATLYWYQQILGQGPKLLIQFQNNGVVDDSQLPKDRFSAERLKGVDSTLKIQPAKLEDSAVYLCASSLQRLRNEQFFGPGTRLTVL.

This clonotype was counted at least ten times. The chain carries TRBV29-1 and TRBJ1-1, with 8 positions matching TRBD1. Germline loops: CDR1 SQVTM, CDR2 ANQGSEA. The trim removed 4 bases at V and 4 bases at J, leaving 8 bases unmatched. The CDR3 consists of 14 residues. The CDR3: CSVGPTGAGTEAFF. The CDR3 DNA reads TGCAGCGTTGGGCCGACAGGGGCGGGCACTGAAGCTTTCTTT.

J is TRBJ2-2 and V is TRBV10-1, with D perhaps matching TRBD1 or TRBD2 (5 bases each). V was shortened by 6 bases and J by 4 bases, with 15 bases between the two germline ends. The CDR3 totals 15 residues. Germline CDR1 and CDR2: WNHNN and SYGVQD (reference sequence). The CDR3 reads CASSTSGTSTGELFF. CDR3 nucleotide sequence: TGCGCCAGCAGCACGTCGGGGACGAGCACCGGGGAGCTGTTTTTT.

This clonotype occurred many times. V gene TRBV7-2 combines with J gene TRBJ2-7; 11 bases line up with TRBD2. Germline V gene sequence: CDR1 SGHTA, CDR2 FQGNSA. The CDR3 extends over 15 amino acids. V dropped 2 bases and J dropped 6; count of bases not matched to a gene: 6. The DNA for the CDR3 is TGTGCCAGCAGCTTACTTAGCGGGGGGGCCAGCGAGCAGTACTTC. Residues: CASSLLSGGASEQYF.

The chain employs TRBV2 and TRBJ2-5; 10 bases match TRBD1. Per germline, CDR1 SNHLY and CDR2 FYNNEI. V shed 4 bases, J shed 5 bases, and the junction held 4 bases outside the gene matches. The CDR3 is made up of 14 amino acids. The CDR3 loop is CASSGGTGDETQYF. CDR3 sequence (DNA): TGTGCCAGCAGTGGGGGGACAGGGGACGAGACCCAGTACTTC.

This clonotype appeared many times. The chain couples TRBV7-2 to TRBJ2-7, with 11 bases lining up with TRBD2. Germline V gene data show CDR1 as SGHTA and CDR2 as FQGNSA. The CDR3 is made up of 15 amino acids. Unmatched junction bases numbered 7, after V lost 5 bases and J lost 4 bases. In DNA, the CDR3 is TGTGCCAGCAGCAACCGAGGGACTAGCGGATACGAGCAGTACTTC. Its protein is CASSNRGTSGYEQYF. The full variable domain, its missing parts supplied by reference TRBV7-2 and TRBJ2-7, is GAGVSQSPSNKVTEKGKDVELRCDPISGHTALYWYRQSLGQGLEFLIYFQGNSAPDKSGLPSDRFSAERTGGSVSTLTIQRTQQEDSAVYLCASSNRGTSGYEQYFGPGTRLTVT.